Below, 26 T cell receptor beta chains from the same sample are listed, as sequenced in a study of post-analysis software for immune sequencing data. The TCR beta cDNA libraries carried unique molecular identifiers. Each CDR3 protein gets one entry after TCRdb re-called the PCR reads with MiXCR. Among about 820,000 distinct CDR3 sequences listed, under 70% were seen once. Points from the study as a whole: Included in a set of roughly 5 TRBV segments more frequent in patients than controls were TRBV5-6, TRBV5-1 and TRBV20-1.

These TCRs are of unknown antigen specificity. The sequencing input was blood. These receptors were taken from a girl aged 10-17 years with multiple sclerosis.

This clonotype was detected only once. The chain uses TRBV6-5 and TRBJ2-1; D perhaps matches TRBD1 (6 bases). Germline lookup yields CDR1 MNHEY and CDR2 SVGAGI. This CDR3 has 14 residues. With 2 bases removed from V and 10 bases from J, the gap between germline ends came to 15 bases. The CDR3 DNA reads as TGTGCCAGCAGTTACGGTGACAGGATCAGGGAGCAGTTCTTC. Translating it yields CASSYGDRIREQFF.

Details on this clonotype: Relative to the germline gene, one junction end is altered; a read error may explain this. V usage is TRBV6-2 or TRBV6-3 and J usage is TRBJ2-6; D is unresolved. Germline loops: CDR1 MNHEY, CDR2 SVGEGT. The length of the CDR3 is 16 residues. The CDR3 DNA sequence: TGTGCCAGCAGATACTCGATCAGCTCTGGGGCCAACGTCCTGACTTTC. This translates into CASRYSISSGANVLTF.

The chain couples TRBV15 to TRBJ1-1; D is unclear. CDR1 and CDR2 (germline): LNHNV, YYDKDF (reference sequence). The CDR3 is 15 residues long. V shed 1 base and J shed 3 bases, with 12 bases lying between them. CDR3 nucleotides: TGTGCCACCAGCAGAGTTGAGCTAAGGGACACTGAAGCTTTCTTT. Translation: CATSRVELRDTEAFF.

The chain has TRBV4-1 and TRBJ2-5; D is ambiguous. There are 14 residues in the CDR3. The germline V and J ends were trimmed by 3 bases and 2 bases, with 10 bases remaining between them. The germline gives CDR1 MGHRA, CDR2 YSYEKL. The DNA for the CDR3 is TGCGCCAGCAGCCACTGGTTGGTACAAGAGACCCAGTACTTC. Translated, it gives CASSHWLVQETQYF.

This clonotype showed up many times. At one end, the junction sequence differs from germline, possibly due to a read error. This chain connects TRBV5-1 to TRBJ2-7, with 7 bases lining up with TRBD2. The CDR3 contains 13 residues. Germline CDR1 SGHRS, CDR2 YFSETQ. The CDR3: CASSLPGGYEQYF. As DNA, the CDR3 is TGTGCCAGCAGTTTGCCGGGGGGCTACGAGCAGTACTTC.

This chain uses TRBV12-5 with TRBJ1-5; 10 nucleotides agree with TRBD1. V trimming: 6 bases; J trimming: 5 bases; junction bases outside the gene matches: 7. CDR1 and CDR2 from the germline V gene are LGHNT and FRNRAP. The CDR3 is 15 residues long. The CDR3 DNA reads TGTGCTAGTGGCATCGGGACAGGGGTCCATCAGCCCCAGCATTTT. Translating it yields CASGIGTGVHQPQHF.

The V and J genes are TRBV18 and TRBJ2-4, with 10 bases matching TRBD1. Germline V CDR1 and CDR2: KGHSH, LQKENI. V trimming: 2 bases; J trimming: 8 bases; junction bases outside the gene matches: 3. This CDR3 spans 14 amino acids. CDR3 in amino acids: CASSPVDRGDIQYF. The CDR3, as DNA: TGTGCCAGCTCACCAGTGGACAGGGGGGACATTCAGTACTTC.

The CDR3 sequence: CASSPQGSNEKLFF. In nucleotides, the CDR3 is TGCGCCAGCAGCCCACAGGGTTCTAATGAAAAACTGTTTTTT. V usage is TRBV5-1 and J usage is TRBJ1-4, with D tentatively TRBD1 (6 bases). Germline lookup yields CDR1 SGHRS and CDR2 YFSETQ. CDR3 length equals 14 residues. The V end was cut by 4 bases, the J end by 3 bases, with 10 bases between.

The chain carries TRBV6-2 or TRBV6-3 and TRBJ2-2, with 9 bases fitting TRBD1. Germline CDR1 reads MNHEY; CDR2 reads SVGEGT. J lost 4 bases, V lost 10 bases, and 4 bases had no gene match. This CDR3 comprises 13 residues. Here the CDR3 DNA reads TGTGCCATGGGACAGGGCGGCACCGGGGAGCTGTTTTTT. Protein: CAMGQGGTGELFF.

The chain combines TRBV7-3 with TRBJ2-3, with D tentatively TRBD1 or TRBD2 (5 bases each). V lost 3 bases, J lost 3 bases, and 13 bases lay in between. Germline CDR1 and CDR2: SGHTA and FQGTGA. CDR3 length equals 15 residues. The CDR3 DNA reads TGTGCCAGCAGCTTGTCGGGGCTTGATACAGATACGCAGTATTTT. Translation gives CASSLSGLDTDTQYF.

V and J are TRBV3-1 and TRBJ2-7; 10 nucleotides match TRBD1. V was clipped by 4 bases and J by 4 bases; unmatched bases: 7. Per germline, CDR1 LGHDT and CDR2 YNNKEL (reference sequence). The CDR3 is 15 amino acids. The CDR3 DNA reads TGTGCCAGCAGCCCTGGGACAGGGGCGGCGTACGAGCAGTACTTC. Protein: CASSPGTGAAYEQYF.

J is TRBJ1-1 and V is TRBV20-1; 7 bases match TRBD1. V shed 6 bases, J shed 3 bases, and the junction held 10 bases outside the gene matches. The CDR3 sequence is 14 residues long. Germline V gene lookup returns CDR1 DFQATT and CDR2 SNEGSKA (reference sequence). The CDR3 sequence is CSAPRGGAYTEAFF. CDR3 nucleotides: TGCAGTGCCCCCCGAGGGGGCGCGTACACTGAAGCTTTCTTT.

This chain joins TRBV20-1 and TRBJ1-2; 8 bases fit TRBD1. The V segment lost 4 bases and the J segment 6 bases; nucleotides outside the gene matches: 19. In germline, CDR1 is DFQATT, CDR2 SNEGSKA (reference sequence). The CDR3 is 17 residues long. The DNA for the CDR3 is TGCAGTGCTAAAAATCCCCTTGGATGGGACAGGCCTGATGGCTACACCTTC. Translated: CSAKNPLGWDRPDGYTF.

Concerning this clonotype itself: Because the CDR3's place on the DNA is in doubt, the DNA is left out and the CDR3 is given as listed by TCRdb. This chain connects TRBV12-3 or TRBV12-4 to TRBJ1-1; the table assigns TRBD1, which was not confirmed against the DNA. The CDR3 extends over 24 residues, inclusive of both ends. Here the CDR3 reads CASSSRTLAYEQYFGAGTPGEAFF.

This clonotype has only one observation. This sequence joins TRBV6-2 or TRBV6-3 and TRBJ2-5; D is unclear. Germline V gene lookup returns CDR1 MNHEY and CDR2 SVGEGT. V lost 0 bases to trimming and J lost 1 base, with 9 bases between them. The CDR3 spans 15 residues. CDR3 DNA sequence: TGTGCCAGCAGTTACTCGGCGGCAGTCCAAGAGACCCAGTACTTC. Translating it yields CASSYSAAVQETQYF.

The chain carries TRBV27 and TRBJ1-4; D is perhaps TRBD1 (6 bases). Between the trimmed V and J ends, which lost 3 bases and 8 bases, there was a span of 13 bases. The CDR3 totals 14 residues. Looked up from germline, CDR1 is MNHEY and CDR2 is SMNVEV (reference sequence). CDR3 nucleotides: TGTGCCAGCAGTTTGTTTTGGACAGCCGAAAAACTGTTTTTT. This codes for CASSLFWTAEKLFF.

The CDR3 region has the DNA TGTGCCAGCAGTTACTCTAACGGCCTCGCGGCCAATGAGCAGTTCTTC. This gives the protein CASSYSNGLAANEQFF. This sequence joins TRBV6-5 and TRBJ2-1; no clear D. This CDR3 is 16 amino acids long. V dropped 0 bases and J dropped 6 bases, with 15 bases sitting between them. The germline V gene has CDR1 MNHEY and CDR2 SVGAGI.

The V gene is TRBV7-9, the J gene TRBJ2-5; 8 nucleotides agree with TRBD2. This CDR3 spans 15 amino acids. The ends lost 5 bases at V and 5 bases at J; junction bases unmatched: 10. CDR1 is SEHNR, CDR2 FQNEAQ, per germline (reference sequence). The CDR3 spells CASSIPGLGVETQYF. Here the CDR3 DNA reads TGTGCCAGCAGCATCCCGGGACTAGGGGTGGAGACCCAGTACTTC.

This clonotype was recorded a few times. The chain recombines TRBV6-5 with TRBJ2-3; TRBD1 agrees at 8 bases. CDR3 length equals 13 residues. J lost 9 bases, V lost 6 bases, and 8 bases had no gene match. Germline assignment: CDR1 MNHEY and CDR2 SVGAGI. The CDR3 spells CASRSAPGGTQYF. Here the CDR3 DNA reads TGTGCCAGCAGGAGCGCCCCAGGGGGCACGCAGTATTTT.

As to this clonotype: The junction differs from germline at one of its ends, possibly a read error. The genes are TRBV7-2 and TRBJ2-5; unclear D gene. The tail of the sequence fits TRBJ2-7 better, so the J call may be wrong. Germline V gene data show CDR1 as SGHTA and CDR2 as FQGNSA. The CDR3 consists of 16 residues. CDR3 amino acids: CASSLVVVSVSSEQYF. CDR3 bases: TGTGCCAGCAGCTTAGTTGTCGTGAGCGTATCCTCCGAGCAGTACTTC.

CDR3 region: CASSYTSGAYNEQFF. Written as DNA, the CDR3 is TGCGCCAGCAGTTACACTAGCGGGGCCTACAATGAGCAGTTCTTC. The gene calls are TRBV10-2 and TRBJ2-1, with 10 bases aligning to TRBD2. This CDR3 has 15 amino acids. V shed 5 bases, J shed 2 bases, and the junction held 3 bases outside the gene matches. The germline V gene has CDR1 WSHSY and CDR2 SAAADI.

V usage is TRBV6-1 and J usage is TRBJ1-2; unclear D gene. Trimming shortened V by 7 bases and J by 1 base, and 10 bases separated the two germline ends. Per the germline V gene, CDR1 is MNHNS and CDR2 is SASEGT. The CDR3 sequence is 13 residues long. The CDR3 is CASTVGVNYGYTF. The CDR3, as DNA: TGTGCCAGCACTGTCGGAGTTAACTATGGCTACACCTTC.

The rearrangement uses TRBV3-1 and TRBJ1-6, with 9 bases fitting TRBD1. Germline CDR1 is LGHDT and CDR2 is YNNKEL (reference sequence). The CDR3 is 18 residues long. V lost 2 bases, J lost 6 bases, and 11 bases stayed unmatched. The CDR3 sequence: CASSQPLGQGNTNSPLHF. The CDR3 DNA reads TGTGCCAGCAGCCAACCCCTCGGACAGGGGAACACTAATTCACCCCTCCACTTT.

This clonotype has only a few counts. The chain employs TRBV29-1 and TRBJ2-7; TRBD2 might be the D (6 bases). Trimming left V 6 bases short and J 0 bases short, with 9 bases between. Looked up from germline, CDR1 is SQVTM and CDR2 is ANQGSEA. There are 12 residues in the CDR3. In DNA, the CDR3 is TGCAGCGTCGCTAGCGTCTCCTACGAGCAGTACTTC. It encodes CSVASVSYEQYF.

This clonotype was seen a few times. The J gene is TRBJ2-4, the V gene TRBV6-6; either TRBD1 or TRBD2 may fit D (5 bases each). The J call may be in error: the DNA end matches TRBJ2-7 better. Germline CDR1 and CDR2: MNHNY and SVGAGI (reference sequence). This CDR3 contains 16 residues. The CDR3 DNA reads as TGTGCCAGCATCCACCGGGGCCCATCTCTATTATACGAGCAGTACTTC. It translates to CASIHRGPSLLYEQYF.

V is TRBV14 and J is TRBJ2-4, with 9 positions matching TRBD1. The better agreement between TRBJ2-7 and the DNA end casts doubt on the J call. Germline V CDR1 and CDR2: SGHDN, FVKESK. The CDR3 length is 14 residues. The CDR3 loop reads CASSRGDRAHEQYF. CDR3 nucleotides: TGTGCCAGCAGCCGGGGGGACAGGGCACACGAGCAGTACTTC.